These 17 T cell receptor beta chains were sequenced from one sample in a study of T cell responses to AZD1222 COVID-19 vaccine. Clones were read by immunoSEQ multiplex PCR, and TCRdb kept only the in-frame ones, dropping some. The sample includes 110,000 or so clones, roughly nine tenths of them seen just once. Sample: peripheral blood, taken on day 0 of AZD1222 vaccination. Receptors were obtained from an adult in good health.

This chain joins TRBV11-1 and TRBJ2-3; D is perhaps TRBD1 (6 bases). Germline CDR1 and CDR2: SGHAT and FQDESV (reference sequence). V shed 5 bases and J shed 4 bases, with 10 bases lying between them. There are 13 residues in the CDR3. CDR3 sequence (DNA): TGTGCCAGCAGCCTTAACAGGGCAGATACGCAGTATTTT. Translated, it gives CASSLNRADTQYF.

The V gene is TRBV5-1, the J gene TRBJ1-6, with TRBD1 identical over 10 bases. CDR3 size: 15 residues. V trimming: 3 bases; J trimming: 10 bases; junction bases outside the gene matches: 7. CDR1 SGHRS and CDR2 YFSETQ come from the germline V gene. CDR3 DNA: TGCGCCAGCAGCTGGGGGACAGGGGTGGAATCACCCCTCCACTTT. Protein: CASSWGTGVESPLHF. The variable domain in full, completed from reference TRBV5-1 and TRBJ1-6, reads KAGVTQTPRYLIKTRGQQVTLSCSPISGHRSVSWYQQTPGQGLQFLFEYFSETQRNKGNFPGRFSGRQFSNSRSEMNVSTLELGDSALYLCASSWGTGVESPLHFGNGTRLTVT.

V is TRBV19 and J is TRBJ1-2, with TRBD1 as a possible D gene (5 bases). V was clipped by 7 bases and J by 13 bases, with 16 bases between them. CDR1 and CDR2 from the germline V gene are LNHDA and SQIVND (reference sequence). CDR3 length: 11 residues. CDR3 region: CASTSRGLPTF. The CDR3, as DNA: TGTGCCAGTACTTCAAGGGGACTCCCCACCTTC.

The chain links TRBV11-2 to TRBJ1-1; possible D gene TRBD1, 6 bases. Germline values: CDR1 SGHAT, CDR2 FQNNGV. The CDR3 runs 13 residues. Trimming cost V 6 bases and J 1 base, with 9 bases left between them. The CDR3 is CASSRQENTEAFF. CDR3 bases: TGTGCCAGCAGTCGACAGGAGAACACTGAAGCTTTCTTT.

The J gene is TRBJ2-7, the V gene TRBV11-2; the match to TRBD1 covers 9 bases. CDR1 is SGHAT and CDR2 is FQNNGV in the germline V gene. The CDR3 contains 15 residues. Unmatched junction bases numbered 4, after V lost 1 base and J lost 3 bases. CDR3 DNA: TGTGCCAGCAGCTTAGCCCTGGGACAGGGCTACGAGCAGTACTTC. Residues: CASSLALGQGYEQYF.

Only one count was recorded for this clone. The CDR3 DNA follows: TGTGCCTGGAGCCTCGACCTAGGACTCTACGAGCAGTACTTC. It encodes CAWSLDLGLYEQYF. The gene calls are TRBV30 and TRBJ2-7; tentative D call: TRBD2 (5 bases). The CDR3 totals 14 residues. With 3 bases removed from V and 3 bases from J, the gap between germline ends came to 15 bases. CDR1 and CDR2 (germline): GTSNPN, SVGIG (reference sequence).

J is TRBJ2-5 and V is TRBV27; 8 bases are shared with TRBD1. The CDR3 has 16 residues. Germline loops: CDR1 MNHEY, CDR2 SMNVEV (reference sequence). The trim removed 0 bases at V and 4 bases at J, leaving 7 bases unmatched. The CDR3 region has the DNA TGTGCCAGCAGTTTATCGCCCCAGGGGGCCGGAGAGACCCAGTACTTC. This sequence encodes CASSLSPQGAGETQYF.

This clone was detected once. The chain combines TRBV7-9 with TRBJ1-2; D unclear. Trimming left V 5 bases short and J 10 bases short, with 14 bases between. Germline V gene sequence: CDR1 SEHNR, CDR2 FQNEAQ (reference sequence). This CDR3 is built from 12 residues. In DNA form, the CDR3 reads TGTGCCAGCAGCCCTGACCTGGACTTCTACACCTTC. Translating gives CASSPDLDFYTF.

The rearrangement uses TRBV7-2 and TRBJ1-1, with D uncertain. The CDR3 loop spans 15 amino acids. Trimming took off 0 bases at V and 0 bases at J, with 8 bases between the two ends. Germline assignment: CDR1 SGHTA and CDR2 FQGNSA. The CDR3 loop reads CASSLALWLNTEAFF. CDR3 bases: TGTGCCAGCAGCTTAGCGCTCTGGTTGAACACTGAAGCTTTCTTT.

This chain joins TRBV19 and TRBJ1-1, with a possible D match to TRBD1 (6 bases). The ends were cut back, 6 bases at V and 0 bases at J, with 11 bases in the middle. This CDR3 has 14 residues. CDR1 LNHDA and CDR2 SQIVND come from the germline V gene (reference sequence). The CDR3 loop reads CASSAGGLNTEAFF. DNA of the CDR3: TGTGCCAGTAGCGCGGGGGGCCTGAACACTGAAGCTTTCTTT.

The chain employs TRBV15 and TRBJ2-1; the D gene is possibly TRBD2 (6 bases). Per the germline V gene, CDR1 is LNHNV and CDR2 is YYDKDF (reference sequence). The CDR3 has 16 residues. V was clipped by 6 bases and J by 1 base, with 16 bases between them. The CDR3 nucleotides are TGTGCCACCAGTAGGAGTACCGGGGGATCCTACAATGAGCAGTTCTTC. As protein: CATSRSTGGSYNEQFF.

The chain carries TRBV3-1 (or the pseudogene TRBV3-2) and TRBJ1-1; D is perhaps TRBD1 (6 bases). The CDR3 spans 13 residues. Deletions cut 7 bases from V and 6 bases from J, with 15 bases between. The germline V gene has CDR1 LGHDT and CDR2 YNNKEL (reference sequence). The CDR3 spells CASTLTGIAEAFF. The CDR3 coding sequence is TGTGCCAGCACGCTAACAGGGATCGCTGAAGCTTTCTTT.

This clone was picked up one time. V and J are TRBV5-5 and TRBJ1-1, with 11 nucleotides matching TRBD1. The CDR3 covers 15 residues. Germline lookup yields CDR1 SGHKS and CDR2 YYEKEE (reference sequence). V lost 6 bases, J lost 7 bases, and 11 bases stayed unmatched. CDR3 region: CASTYNGQGAGEAFF. CDR3 DNA: TGTGCCAGCACCTACAATGGACAGGGGGCGGGTGAAGCTTTCTTT.

J is TRBJ1-2 and V is TRBV11-2; D gene uncertain. The CDR3 runs to 17 residues. V was cut by 5 bases and J by 4 bases, with 23 bases left in between. CDR1 and CDR2 from the germline V gene are SGHAT and FQNNGV. CDR3 nucleotides: TGTGCCAGCAGCCCAAGTGGCCGACACGGAGTTATCTATGGCTACACCTTC. This gives the protein CASSPSGRHGVIYGYTF.

This clone was seen only once. The V gene is TRBV9, the J gene TRBJ2-1; 8 bases are a match to TRBD2. The CDR3 runs 15 residues. Germline CDR1 is SGDLS and CDR2 is YYNGEE. J lost 8 bases, V lost 0 bases, and 7 bases had no gene match. CDR3 amino acids: CASSVVSGSWDEQFF. In nucleotides, the CDR3 is TGTGCCAGCAGCGTAGTGAGCGGGAGTTGGGATGAGCAGTTCTTC.

The chain has TRBV19 and TRBJ1-2; 9 bases are a match to TRBD1. The CDR3 has 17 residues. Germline V gives CDR1 LNHDA, CDR2 SQIVND (reference sequence). Losses at the gene ends were 1 base for V and 2 bases for J; bases not matched to a gene: 8. The CDR3 is CASSIGVGQGSNYGYTF. CDR3 nucleotide sequence: TGTGCCAGTAGTATAGGGGTCGGACAGGGGTCCAACTATGGCTACACCTTC.

This chain connects TRBV10-3 to TRBJ1-6, with D possibly being TRBD1 (6 bases). CDR1 and CDR2 from the germline V gene are ENHRY and SYGVKD. V gave up 2 bases and J gave up 9 bases, with 20 bases separating them. There are 17 residues in the CDR3. The DNA of the CDR3 is TGTGCCATCAGTGAGCAACTGTCGACAGGTTCTACTTCACCCCTCCACTTT. The encoded protein is CAISEQLSTGSTSPLHF.